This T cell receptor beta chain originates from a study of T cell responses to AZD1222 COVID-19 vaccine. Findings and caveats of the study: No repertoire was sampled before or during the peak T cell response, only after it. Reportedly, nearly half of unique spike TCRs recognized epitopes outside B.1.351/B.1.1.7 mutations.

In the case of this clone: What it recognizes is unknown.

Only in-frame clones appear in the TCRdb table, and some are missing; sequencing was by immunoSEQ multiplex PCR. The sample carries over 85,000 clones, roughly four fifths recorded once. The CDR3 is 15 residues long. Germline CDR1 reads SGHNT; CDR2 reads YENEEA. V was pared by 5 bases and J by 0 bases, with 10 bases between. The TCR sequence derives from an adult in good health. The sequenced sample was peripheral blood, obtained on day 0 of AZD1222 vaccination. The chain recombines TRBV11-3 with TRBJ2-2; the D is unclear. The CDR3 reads CASSLTSTNTGELFF. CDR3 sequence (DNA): TGTGCCAGCAGCCTTACTTCCACGAACACCGGGGAGCTGTTTTTT.